The TCR beta chain under discussion was sequenced for a study of blood T cell repertoires in COVID-19. Across the study: Acute and convalescent COVID-19 samples came from the United States, Italy and Spain. PBMCs, B-cell-depleted T cells, or T cells were the source of the cDNA or gDNA that made up the material.

Authors' methods: Nucleated cell number was recorded as an estimate derived from reference gene primer amplification. Data came from immunoSEQ multiplex PCR; TCRdb stores just in-frame clones and leaves some out. The DNA was the basis for D and trimming; V, J and clone size are from that table. The data contain around 100,000 clones, approximately 90% of them singletons. The CDR3 is made up of 12 amino acids. The germline CDR1 and CDR2 sequences are MDHEN and SYDVKM. Turning to this clone: The germline gene is not matched at one end of the junction; a read error may be the cause.

This clonotype originated in a woman of 80 years or more in a cohort sampled during active COVID-19. The rearrangement uses TRBV28 and TRBJ1-5, with D unresolved. The sequencing sample was made of peripheral blood. The CDR3 coding sequence is TGTGCCAGCATCCGTGGGGAGGGCCGCAAATACTTT. It yields the protein CASIRGEGRKYF.